This entry lists 15 T cell receptor beta chains sequenced from one sample in a study of T cells in localized non-small cell lung cancer. Generated by immunoSEQ multiplex PCR, the TCRdb table keeps only in-frame clones and is missing some. The table has some 130,000 clones, approximately 88% seen once. The material was peripheral blood, obtained before any cancer treatment. The receptors come from a female donor at least 60 years old with stage I lung adenocarcinoma.

There are a few counts of this clone. The chain joins TRBV2 to TRBJ1-3, with no clear D. There are 16 residues in the CDR3. V lost 7 bases, J lost 4 bases, and 20 bases lay in between. Per germline, CDR1 SNHLY and CDR2 FYNNEI. The CDR3 here is CASTVQVFLLGNTIYF. For the CDR3, the DNA is TGTGCCAGCACTGTTCAGGTCTTCCTTCTGGGAAACACCATATATTTT.

The chain joins TRBV9 to TRBJ1-3; TRBD1 agrees at 7 bases. Trimming removed 3 bases from V and 0 bases from J; junction bases left unmatched: 3. The CDR3 contains 15 residues. The germline V gene has CDR1 SGDLS and CDR2 YYNGEE. The CDR3 spells CASSAAGGSGNTIYF. Here the CDR3 DNA reads TGTGCCAGCAGCGCAGCAGGGGGCTCTGGAAACACCATATATTTT.

This clone was counted at least ten times. This sequence joins TRBV7-8 and TRBJ1-5, with 8 bases lining up with TRBD1. Losses at the gene ends were 4 bases for V and 2 bases for J; bases not matched to a gene: 4. The V gene's germline CDR1 is SGHVS and CDR2 FQNEAQ. This CDR3 region has 15 residues. This chain's CDR3 is CASSSGQGGNQPQHF. The CDR3 DNA reads TGTGCCAGCAGCTCTGGACAGGGAGGCAATCAGCCCCAGCATTTT.

The chain has TRBV7-3 and TRBJ2-3; possible D gene TRBD2, 6 bases. With 3 bases removed from V and 0 bases from J, the gap between germline ends came to 10 bases. The CDR3 length is 15 residues. The germline gives CDR1 SGHTA, CDR2 FQGTGA. CDR3 bases: TGTGCCAGCAGCTTGGGACTGCCGAGCACAGATACGCAGTATTTT. Protein sequence: CASSLGLPSTDTQYF.

This chain links TRBV6-1 with TRBJ1-2, with D perhaps matching TRBD1 (5 bases). CDR3 length: 13 amino acids. Trimming pared 2 bases from V and 6 bases from J, leaving 10 bases between. Looked up from germline, CDR1 is MNHNS and CDR2 is SASEGT. For the CDR3, the DNA is TGTGCCAGCAGTGAAATCTGGGACCATGGCTACACCTTC. It is translated as CASSEIWDHGYTF.

The chain has TRBV25-1 and TRBJ1-4; unclear D gene. Germline values: CDR1 MGHDK, CDR2 SYGVNS. Trimming took 1 base from V and 10 from J, leaving 4 bases between them. The CDR3 has 11 amino acids. The CDR3 DNA reads TGTGCCAGCAGTGAATCATCAAAACTGTTTTTT. It is translated as CASSESSKLFF.

This clone was observed a single time. The V and J genes are TRBV7-8 and TRBJ2-5; TRBD1 matches at 8 bases. The V gene's germline CDR1 is SGHVS and CDR2 FQNEAQ. Trimming removed 5 bases from V and 5 bases from J; junction bases left unmatched: 13. The CDR3 is 16 residues long. CDR3 region: CASSATGTGLRETQYF. CDR3 DNA sequence: TGTGCCAGCAGCGCCACCGGGACAGGCCTGAGGGAGACCCAGTACTTC.

This sequence joins TRBV11-3 and TRBJ2-3; D remains ambiguous. This CDR3 region has 13 residues. Germline V CDR1 and CDR2: SGHNT, YENEEA. V was clipped by 5 bases and J by 4 bases, with 10 bases between them. CDR3 sequence: CASSPRNPDTQYF. The CDR3 nucleotides read TGTGCCAGCAGCCCCCGGAATCCAGATACGCAGTATTTT. Based on the CDR3 plus reference TRBV11-3 and TRBJ2-3, the full variable domain is EAGVVQSPRYKIIEKKQPVAFWCNPISGHNTLYWYLQNLGQGPELLIRYENEEAVDDSQLPKDRFSAERLKGVDSTLKIQPAELGDSAVYLCASSPRNPDTQYFGPGTRLTVL.

This clone was observed a single time. This chain connects TRBV5-1 to TRBJ1-4; D gene unclear. The CDR3 covers 15 residues. V lost 4 bases to trimming and J lost 8 bases, with 18 bases between them. Germline V gives CDR1 SGHRS, CDR2 YFSETQ. CDR3 region: CASSHTLGVGEKLFF. CDR3 nucleotide sequence: TGCGCCAGCAGCCACACACTCGGGGTCGGCGAAAAACTGTTTTTT.

The chain combines TRBV5-1 with TRBJ2-7; 7 positions match TRBD2. Germline trimming cut 4 bases from V and 3 bases from J; bases unmatched to any gene: 10. Germline V gene sequence: CDR1 SGHRS, CDR2 YFSETQ. The CDR3 loop spans 15 amino acids. The CDR3 coding sequence is TGCGCCAGCAGCCTAGTGGCGGGAGTGGACTACGAGCAGTACTTC. Amino acids: CASSLVAGVDYEQYF.

This clone was recorded once. This chain joins TRBV6-1 and TRBJ2-2; D gene uncertain. V was trimmed by 2 bases and J by 2 bases, leaving 6 bases between them. The CDR3 runs to 14 residues. Germline CDR1 and CDR2: MNHNS and SASEGT. CDR3 sequence (DNA): TGTGCCAGCAGTGAACGGCAAAACACCGGGGAGCTGTTTTTT. It encodes CASSERQNTGELFF.

This chain connects TRBV28 to TRBJ1-1; possibly TRBD1 for D (6 bases). Trimming took 6 bases from V and 11 from J, leaving 19 bases between them. Germline V gene lookup returns CDR1 MDHEN and CDR2 SYDVKM. This CDR3 is 13 amino acids long. CDR3 DNA sequence: TGTGCCAGCAGATTTAGGGCATCCCAGGGGGCTTTCTTT. Encoded protein: CASRFRASQGAFF.

This chain uses TRBV7-3 with TRBJ2-5; 7 bases map to TRBD2. Losses at the gene ends were 3 bases for V and 8 bases for J; bases not matched to a gene: 3. This CDR3 has 12 residues. Looked up from germline, CDR1 is SGHTA and CDR2 is FQGTGA. The CDR3 DNA reads as TGTGCCAGCAGCTTCGAAGCGGGAACCCAGTACTTC. This sequence encodes CASSFEAGTQYF.

In DNA form, the CDR3 reads TGTGCCAGCAGTGGAAATGGACAGGGAAATACTGAAGCTTTCTTT. This gives the protein CASSGNGQGNTEAFF. The chain employs TRBV28 and TRBJ1-1, with 8 bases identical to TRBD1. The V gene end was trimmed by 5 bases and the J gene end by 5 bases; junction bases not matched to a gene: 10. The CDR3 runs 15 residues. The germline V gene has CDR1 MDHEN and CDR2 SYDVKM.

The chain employs TRBV11-2 and TRBJ1-2; no firm D call. Germline lookup yields CDR1 SGHAT and CDR2 FQNNGV. The CDR3 is 14 amino acids. V was trimmed by 0 bases and J by 4 bases, leaving 9 bases between them. CDR3 nucleotide sequence: TGTGCCAGCAGCTTAGATCTCACAGCCTATGGCTACACCTTC. Encoded protein: CASSLDLTAYGYTF.